This T cell receptor (beta chain) was retrieved from a study of ipilimumab plus nivolumab after autologous stem cell transplantation (dated by TCRdb to the early 2020s). In the study overall: Trial patients received a median of roughly five ipilimumab doses and about eight nivolumab doses. Both primary refractory and relapsed disease were represented in the DLBCL cohort, where 18-month progression-free survival was about 82% and 31%, respectively. The trial enrolled patients with high-risk diffuse large B cell lymphoma, mature T cell lymphoma, or multiple myeloma undergoing autologous transplant. The intent-to-treat population of the trial was made up of around 35 patients. General conclusions and limits of the study: Combined checkpoint inhibition appeared tolerable as post-transplant consolidation, according to the authors' conclusion. The authors stated that profiles of the T cell receptor repertoire, regulatory T cell phenotype and gut microbiota provided a biologic rationale for studying this approach further.

V and J are truncated by 6 bases and 5 bases respectively, leaving an intervening sequence of 13 bases. From cysteine to phenylalanine, the CDR3 is 14 amino acids long. The retained sequence is limited to the CDR3, 42 bases, with the frame set at the first base. The CDR1 and CDR2 encoded by the germline V gene are SGHNT and YENEEA. For this clone: Its antigen is not yet known. Base quality data are lacking; no much larger clone is found one base away.

The protocol used for the library was the immunoSEQ multiplex PCR assay. Entries here come from immuneACCESS through TCRdb and include only in-frame sequences with V and J called. Some clones fail to appear in such tables; in the studies checked, an unresolved V gene covers under half of the shortfall, and the cause of the remainder is unknown. The sample table shows about 17,000 clones, and more than 60% are seen once. The ten largest clonotypes hold less than 40% of the sample. Starting 14 to 28 days after the autologous transplant, patients began checkpoint therapy, which included ipilimumab at 1 mg/kg intravenously on day 1 of selected weeks. The nivolumab dose was 3 mg/kg intravenously, delivered on day 1 of weeks 1, 4, 7, 10, and every two weeks through week 26. This Phase Ib clinical trial tested ipilimumab plus nivolumab, a combined checkpoint inhibition, as consolidation after autologous stem cell transplantation.

This TCR came from a male donor with diffuse large B-cell lymphoma. The receptor chain draws on TRBV11-3 and TRBJ2-2, with the D gene not confidently named. The source material was PBMCs, sampled in a trial of ipilimumab plus nivolumab as post-transplant consolidation. In nucleotides, the sequence is TGTGCCAGCAGACTATCCTTGGGGACCGGGGAGCTGTTTTTT. This translates into CASRLSLGTGELFF.